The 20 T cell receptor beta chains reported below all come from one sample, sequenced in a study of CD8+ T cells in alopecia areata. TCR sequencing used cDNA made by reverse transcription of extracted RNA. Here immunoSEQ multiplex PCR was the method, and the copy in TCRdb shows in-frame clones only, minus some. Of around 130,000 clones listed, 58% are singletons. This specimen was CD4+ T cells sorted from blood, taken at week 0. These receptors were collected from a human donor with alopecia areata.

Written as DNA, the CDR3 is TGTGCCAGCAAACGAGAGGCGACTGAAGCTTTCTTT. Protein: CASKREATEAFF. The chain employs TRBV6-6 and TRBJ1-1; unclear D gene. The CDR3 runs to 12 residues. From germline, CDR1 is MNHNY and CDR2 SVGAGI (reference sequence). V was pared by 7 bases and J by 5 bases, with 11 bases between.

The CDR3 sequence: CATSRTGRSNQPQHF. The CDR3 DNA reads TGTGCCACCAGCAGGACAGGGAGGAGCAATCAGCCCCAGCATTTT. This rearrangement joins TRBV15 to TRBJ1-5, with 7 bases aligning to TRBD1. The CDR3 is 15 residues long. Per germline, CDR1 LNHNV and CDR2 YYDKDF (reference sequence). V shed 3 bases, J shed 1 base, and the junction held 3 bases outside the gene matches.

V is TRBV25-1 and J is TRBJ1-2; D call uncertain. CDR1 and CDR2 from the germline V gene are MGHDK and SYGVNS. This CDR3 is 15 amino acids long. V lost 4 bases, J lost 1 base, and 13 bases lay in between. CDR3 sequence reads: CASSASGGVNYGYTF. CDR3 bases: TGTGCCAGCAGTGCTAGTGGCGGCGTTAACTATGGCTACACCTTC.

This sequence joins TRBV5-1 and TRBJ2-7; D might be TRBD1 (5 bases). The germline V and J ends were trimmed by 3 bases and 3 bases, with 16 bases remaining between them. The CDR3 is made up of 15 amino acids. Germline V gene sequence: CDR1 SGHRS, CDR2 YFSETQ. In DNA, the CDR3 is TGCGCCAGCAGCTCAGGGATAACAGTGTTCTACGAGCAGTACTTC. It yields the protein CASSSGITVFYEQYF.

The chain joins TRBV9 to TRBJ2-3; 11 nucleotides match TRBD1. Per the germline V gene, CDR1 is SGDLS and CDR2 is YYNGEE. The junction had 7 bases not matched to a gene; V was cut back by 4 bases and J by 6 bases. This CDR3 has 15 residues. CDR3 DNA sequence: TGTGCCAGCAGCACCCGGACAGGGGGCTCGGATACGCAGTATTTT. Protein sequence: CASSTRTGGSDTQYF.

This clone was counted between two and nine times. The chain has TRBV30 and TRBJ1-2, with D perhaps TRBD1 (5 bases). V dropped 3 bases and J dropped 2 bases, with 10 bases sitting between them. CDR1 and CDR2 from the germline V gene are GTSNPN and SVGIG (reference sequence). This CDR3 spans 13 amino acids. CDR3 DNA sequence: TGTGCCTGGAGCAAGGGGCAGAACTATGGCTACACCTTC. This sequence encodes CAWSKGQNYGYTF.

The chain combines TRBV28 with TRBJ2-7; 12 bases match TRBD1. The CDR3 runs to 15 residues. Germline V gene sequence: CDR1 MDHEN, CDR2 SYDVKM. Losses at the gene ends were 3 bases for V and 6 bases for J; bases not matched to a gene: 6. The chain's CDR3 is CASSFRDRGRSEQYF. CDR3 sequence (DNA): TGTGCCAGCAGTTTCCGGGACAGGGGGCGGTCCGAGCAGTACTTC.

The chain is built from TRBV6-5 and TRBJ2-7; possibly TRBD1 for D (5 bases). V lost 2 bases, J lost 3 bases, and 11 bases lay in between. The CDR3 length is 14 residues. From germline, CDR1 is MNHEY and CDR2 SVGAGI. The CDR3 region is CASSYIQASYEQYF. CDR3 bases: TGTGCCAGCAGTTACATACAGGCTAGCTACGAGCAGTACTTC.

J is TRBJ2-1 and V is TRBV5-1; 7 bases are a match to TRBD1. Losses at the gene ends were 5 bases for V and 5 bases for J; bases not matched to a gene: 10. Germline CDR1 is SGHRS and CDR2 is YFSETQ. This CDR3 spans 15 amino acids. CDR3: CASRRTGVGDNEQFF. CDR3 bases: TGCGCCAGCAGAAGAACAGGGGTGGGGGACAATGAGCAGTTCTTC.

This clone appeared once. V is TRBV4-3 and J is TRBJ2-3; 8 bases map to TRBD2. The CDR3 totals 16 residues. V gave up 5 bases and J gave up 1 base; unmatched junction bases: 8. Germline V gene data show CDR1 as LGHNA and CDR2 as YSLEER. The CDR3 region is CASSKQVGLGTDTQYF. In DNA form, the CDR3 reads TGCGCCAGCAGCAAACAAGTGGGACTAGGCACAGATACGCAGTATTTT.

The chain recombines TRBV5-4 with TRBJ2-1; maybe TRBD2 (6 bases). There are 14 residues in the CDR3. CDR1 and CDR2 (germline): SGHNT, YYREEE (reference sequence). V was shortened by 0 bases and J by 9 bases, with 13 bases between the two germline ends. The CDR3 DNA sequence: TGTGCCAGCAGCTTGGAGGTTGGGGGGACTGAGCAGTTCTTC. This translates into CASSLEVGGTEQFF. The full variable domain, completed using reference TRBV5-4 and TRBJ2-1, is ETGVTQSPTHLIKTRGQQVTLRCSSQSGHNTVSWYQQALGQGPQFIFQYYREEENGRGNFPPRFSGLQFPNYSSELNVNALELDDSALYLCASSLEVGGTEQFFGPGTRLTVL.

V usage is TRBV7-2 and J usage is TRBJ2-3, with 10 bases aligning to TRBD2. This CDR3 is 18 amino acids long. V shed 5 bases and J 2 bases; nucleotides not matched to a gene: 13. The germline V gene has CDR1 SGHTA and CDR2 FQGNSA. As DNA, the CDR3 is TGTGCCAGCAGCCGGAACCAGGCTAGCGGGGGCTACACAGATACGCAGTATTTT. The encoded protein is CASSRNQASGGYTDTQYF.

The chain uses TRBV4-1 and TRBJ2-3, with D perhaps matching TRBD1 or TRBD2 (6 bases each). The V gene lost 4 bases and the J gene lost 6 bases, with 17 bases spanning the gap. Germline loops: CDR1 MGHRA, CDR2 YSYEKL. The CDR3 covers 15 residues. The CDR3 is CASSLGGRGSDTQYF. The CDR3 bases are TGCGCCAGCAGCCTAGGGGGGCGAGGCTCCGATACGCAGTATTTT.

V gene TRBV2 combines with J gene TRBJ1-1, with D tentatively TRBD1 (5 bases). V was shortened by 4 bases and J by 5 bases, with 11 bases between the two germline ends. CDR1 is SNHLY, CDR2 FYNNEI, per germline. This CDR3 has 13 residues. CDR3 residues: CASSGPRGTEAFF. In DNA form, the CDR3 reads TGTGCCAGCAGTGGTCCCCGGGGGACTGAAGCTTTCTTT.

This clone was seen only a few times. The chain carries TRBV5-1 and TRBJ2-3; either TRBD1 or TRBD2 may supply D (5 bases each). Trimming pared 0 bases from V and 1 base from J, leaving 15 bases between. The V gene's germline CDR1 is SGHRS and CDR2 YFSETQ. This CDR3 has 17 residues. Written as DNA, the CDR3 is TGCGCCAGCAGCTTGGTCCAGCGAATGGGGGGCACAGATACGCAGTATTTT. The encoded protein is CASSLVQRMGGTDTQYF.

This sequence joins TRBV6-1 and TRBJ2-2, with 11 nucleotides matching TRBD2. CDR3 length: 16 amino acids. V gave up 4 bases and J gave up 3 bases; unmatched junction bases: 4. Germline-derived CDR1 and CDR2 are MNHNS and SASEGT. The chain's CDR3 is CASSATSGSHTGELFF. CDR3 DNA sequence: TGTGCCAGCAGTGCCACTAGCGGGAGTCACACCGGGGAGCTGTTTTTT.

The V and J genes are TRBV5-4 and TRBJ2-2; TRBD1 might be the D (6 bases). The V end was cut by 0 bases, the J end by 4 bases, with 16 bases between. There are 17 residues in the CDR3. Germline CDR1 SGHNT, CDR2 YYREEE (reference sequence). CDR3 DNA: TGTGCCAGCAGCTTGGGGCCACTAACAGGGACCACCGGGGAGCTGTTTTTT. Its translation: CASSLGPLTGTTGELFF.

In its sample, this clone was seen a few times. CDR3 sequence reads: CASSVGGITTDTQYF. Here the CDR3 DNA reads TGTGCCAGCAGCGTGGGCGGGATCACCACAGATACGCAGTATTTT. This rearrangement joins TRBV5-6 to TRBJ2-3; the D gene is possibly TRBD2 (6 bases). V lost 4 bases, J lost 2 bases, and 14 bases lay in between. CDR3 length equals 15 residues. The germline gives CDR1 SGHDT, CDR2 YYEEEE.

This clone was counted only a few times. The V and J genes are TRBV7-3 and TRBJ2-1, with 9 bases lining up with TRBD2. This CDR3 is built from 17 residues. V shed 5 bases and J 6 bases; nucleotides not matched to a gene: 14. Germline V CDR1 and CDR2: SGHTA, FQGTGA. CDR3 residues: CASSPQPGLAGLNEQFF. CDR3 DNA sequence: TGTGCCAGCAGCCCCCAACCGGGACTAGCAGGGCTCAATGAGCAGTTCTTC.

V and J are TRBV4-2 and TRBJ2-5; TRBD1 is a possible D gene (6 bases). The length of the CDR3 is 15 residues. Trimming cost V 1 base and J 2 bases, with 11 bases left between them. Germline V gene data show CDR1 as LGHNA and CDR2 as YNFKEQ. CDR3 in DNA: TGTGCCAGCAGCCAAGTTGAGAGGGGGCAAGAGACCCAGTACTTC. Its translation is CASSQVERGQETQYF.